This T cell receptor (beta chain) emerged from a study of T cells in Graves' hyperthyroidism and ophthalmopathy. Whole-study findings and limits: Onset of ophthalmopathy came a median 6.5 months after the model predicted it.

This clonotype was picked up many times. Antigen: not known. TCR beta CDR3 regions were amplified from RNA transcripts. A first-round RT-PCR of the TCR CDR3 used the HTBI primer set. TCRdb recomputed calls from the multiplex PCR reads with MiXCR, one row per CDR3 protein. The sample records some 510,000 distinct CDR3 sequences, less than 25% being singletons. Trimming stripped 8 bases from V and 4 bases from J, with 17 bases between. This CDR3 has 14 amino acids. This chain joins TRBV12-3 or TRBV12-4 and TRBJ1-2, with D perhaps matching TRBD1 (6 bases). The material sequenced was blood. This sequence originates from a man aged 18 to 29 with Graves' hyperthyroidism. The CDR3 is CASGTSGGSYGYTF. The CDR3 coding sequence is TGTGCCAGCGGCACGTCCGGGGGCAGCTATGGCTACACCTTC.